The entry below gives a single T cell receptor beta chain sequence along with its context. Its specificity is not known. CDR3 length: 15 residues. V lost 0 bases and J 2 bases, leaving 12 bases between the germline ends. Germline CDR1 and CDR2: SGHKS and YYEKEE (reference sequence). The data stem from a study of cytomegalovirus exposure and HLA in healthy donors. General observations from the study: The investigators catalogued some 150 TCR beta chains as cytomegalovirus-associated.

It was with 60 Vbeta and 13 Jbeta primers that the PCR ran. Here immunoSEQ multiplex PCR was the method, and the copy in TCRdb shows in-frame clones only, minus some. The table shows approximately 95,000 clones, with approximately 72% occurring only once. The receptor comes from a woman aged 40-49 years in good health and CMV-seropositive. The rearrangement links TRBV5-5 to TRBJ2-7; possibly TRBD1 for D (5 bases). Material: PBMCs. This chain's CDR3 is CASSLVSGHTYEQYF. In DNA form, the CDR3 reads TGTGCCAGCAGCTTGGTATCTGGACACACCTACGAGCAGTACTTC.